In its sample, the clone carrying this T cell receptor (beta chain) was seen a few times. Its target is unknown. These data come from a study of post-analysis software for immune sequencing data. cDNA libraries of TCR beta carried unique molecular identifiers. The source material, roughly 0.9 to 11 million T cells, gave rise to 450,000 to 550,000 cDNA molecules. TCRdb re-derived calls from the PCR reads in MiXCR, one entry per CDR3 protein. The sample holds hundreds of thousands of distinct CDR3 sequences, 30% seen once. Study observations and caveats: When the samples were clustered directly with F measure, those that had been prepared in the same batch showed strong co-clustering. A significant reduction in normalized Chao1 diversity was observed in multiple sclerosis patients versus controls.

This sequence originates from a girl aged 5-17 years with multiple sclerosis. Sequencing used blood.

Here the CDR3 reads CASGGGPEQFF. The CDR3 region has the DNA TGTGCCAGCGGTGGGGGGCCTGAGCAGTTCTTC. The rearrangement joins TRBV9 to TRBJ2-1; the D call may be TRBD1 or TRBD2 (6 bases each). Germline-derived CDR1 and CDR2 are SGDLS and YYNGEE. This CDR3 region has 11 residues. V shed 7 bases and J shed 9 bases, with 11 bases lying between them.